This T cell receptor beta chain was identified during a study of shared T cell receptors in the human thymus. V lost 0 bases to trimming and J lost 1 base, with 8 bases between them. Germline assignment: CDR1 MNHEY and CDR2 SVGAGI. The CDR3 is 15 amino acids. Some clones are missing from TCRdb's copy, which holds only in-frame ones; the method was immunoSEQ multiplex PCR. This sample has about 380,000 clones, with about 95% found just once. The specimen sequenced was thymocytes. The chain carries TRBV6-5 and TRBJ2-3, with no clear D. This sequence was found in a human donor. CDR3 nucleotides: TGTGCCAGCAGTTACTCGTGGGCGGGCACAGATACGCAGTATTTT. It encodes CASSYSWAGTDTQYF.